Listed here are 32 T cell receptor beta chains from one sample, sequenced in a study of cytotoxic CD8 clonotypes in ibrutinib-treated CLL (dated by TCRdb to about 2021). Receptor amplification or capture employed the immunoSEQ multiplex PCR assay. The immuneACCESS repertoire file appears here via TCRdb, limited to in-frame rearrangements. These files lack a portion of the clones; in checked studies, under half of the deficit traces to unresolved V genes, and the cause of the others is not known. In all, the sample holds about 84,000 clones, and 86% of those were seen once. The ten most abundant clones make up less than 6.5% of the sample. Sequenced material: PBMCs, taken before ibrutinib treatment. The receptors come from a human donor with chronic lymphocytic leukemia.

The rearrangement uses TRBV23-1 and TRBJ1-2; D is possibly TRBD1 (5 bases). TRBV23-1 is noted as an ORF with a role that remains uncertain. The V end was cut by 4 bases, the J end by 7 bases, with 28 bases between. CDR3 length: 18 amino acids. The CDR3 protein is CASSLPRTGRTRLGGYTF. The CDR3 DNA is TGCGCCAGCAGTCTTCCTCGTACGGGGCGTACACGATTAGGTGGCTACACCTTC.

The chain has TRBV28 and TRBJ2-7, with TRBD1 as a possible D gene (5 bases). With 7 bases removed from V and 5 bases from J, the gap between germline ends came to 15 bases. Germline assignment: CDR1 MDHEN and CDR2 SYDVKM. The length of the CDR3 is 13 residues. The DNA for the CDR3 is TGTGCCAGCACTGGGCCCAGGGCTCACGAGCAGTACTTC. This encodes CASTGPRAHEQYF.

This chain joins TRBV28 and TRBJ1-2; 11 positions match TRBD1. V shed 6 bases, J shed 3 bases, and the junction held 9 bases outside the gene matches. The CDR3 has 16 amino acids. CDR1 is MDHEN, CDR2 SYDVKM, per germline. The CDR3 protein is CASRPRTGGIDYGYTF. The CDR3 region has the DNA TGTGCCAGCAGACCTAGGACAGGGGGCATAGACTATGGCTACACCTTC.

The chain carries TRBV27 and TRBJ2-1; possible D gene TRBD1, 6 bases. Trimming cost V 3 bases and J 7 bases, with 13 bases left between them. The germline CDR1 and CDR2 sequences are MNHEY and SMNVEV (reference sequence). The CDR3 has 14 amino acids. The CDR3 sequence is CASSFRGGWNEQFF. The DNA for the CDR3 is TGTGCCAGCAGTTTCAGGGGTGGATGGAATGAGCAGTTCTTC.

This chain joins TRBV5-4 and TRBJ2-1; 10 nucleotides agree with TRBD2. The CDR3 has 16 residues. Germline V gives CDR1 SGHNT, CDR2 YYREEE (reference sequence). The trim removed 6 bases at V and 8 bases at J, leaving 14 bases unmatched. The DNA for the CDR3 is TGTGCCAGCACCCCGTCGGCTAGCGGGAGAGGGGATGAGCAGTTCTTC. Protein product: CASTPSASGRGDEQFF.

The gene calls are TRBV6-5 and TRBJ2-7; no reliable D call. The CDR3 runs 15 residues. V shed 5 bases and J shed 3 bases, with 17 bases lying between them. Germline loops: CDR1 MNHEY, CDR2 SVGAGI. CDR3 loop: CASSVGAGGFYEQYF. DNA for the CDR3: TGTGCCAGCAGTGTCGGTGCAGGCGGTTTCTACGAGCAGTACTTC.

CDR3 protein: CSVLRALTYNEQFF. Written as DNA, the CDR3 is TGCAGCGTTCTCAGGGCACTTACCTACAATGAGCAGTTCTTC. V gene TRBV29-1 combines with J gene TRBJ2-1, with D tentatively TRBD1 (5 bases). Germline CDR1 is SQVTM and CDR2 is ANQGSEA. Deletions cut 5 bases from V and 2 bases from J, with 13 bases between. The CDR3 consists of 14 residues.

This clone has only one observation. CDR3 residues: CASSERGGQGRSGANVLTF. The CDR3 bases are TGCGCCAGCAGTGAGCGAGGGGGGCAGGGGCGGTCTGGGGCCAACGTCCTGACTTTC. The rearrangement joins TRBV10-1 to TRBJ2-6, with D perhaps matching TRBD1 or TRBD2 (6 bases each). V dropped 2 bases and J dropped 1 base, with 18 bases sitting between them. Per the germline V gene, CDR1 is WNHNN and CDR2 is SYGVQD (reference sequence). The CDR3 is 19 amino acids.

The chain employs TRBV5-5 and TRBJ2-3; possibly TRBD2 for D (5 bases). The CDR3 is made up of 11 amino acids. Germline V lookup: CDR1 SGHKS, CDR2 YYEKEE (reference sequence). Trimming cost V 6 bases and J 4 bases, with 6 bases left between them. The CDR3 bases are TGTGCCAGCACCGGGGCAGATACGCAGTATTTT. Its protein product is CASTGADTQYF.

J is TRBJ1-3 and V is TRBV10-3; maybe TRBD1 (6 bases). The CDR3 spans 15 residues. The V and J ends lost 3 bases and 8 bases respectively, with 17 bases between them. Germline CDR1 is ENHRY and CDR2 is SYGVKD. Here the CDR3 reads CAISESVGGRDTIYF. CDR3 nucleotide sequence: TGTGCCATCAGTGAATCAGTAGGGGGTCGGGACACCATATATTTT.

The CDR3 region has the DNA TGTGCCAGCAGCTTAGCGGGACTAGCGGGAGAGACCCAGTACTTC. It translates to CASSLAGLAGETQYF. The V and J genes are TRBV7-8 and TRBJ2-5; 12 bases fit TRBD2. CDR3 size: 15 residues. The V gene's germline CDR1 is SGHVS and CDR2 FQNEAQ. J was trimmed by 4 bases and V by 0 bases; bases with no gene match: 0.

The chain links TRBV5-1 to TRBJ2-5; D is possibly TRBD1 or TRBD2 (7 bases each). V was cut by 4 bases and J by 1 base, with 11 bases left in between. CDR3 length: 14 residues. The V gene's germline CDR1 is SGHRS and CDR2 YFSETQ. The CDR3 coding sequence is TGCGCCAGCAGCCCAGGGGGGGCCCAAGAGACCCAGTACTTC. Protein: CASSPGGAQETQYF.

The chain links TRBV4-1 to TRBJ2-3; 13 bases line up with TRBD2. This CDR3 is built from 18 residues. V lost 1 base, J lost 1 base, and 5 bases stayed unmatched. Per germline, CDR1 MGHRA and CDR2 YSYEKL. The CDR3 reads CASSQVAGLAGRTDTQYF. Here the CDR3 DNA reads TGCGCCAGCAGCCAAGTCGCGGGACTAGCGGGGCGCACAGATACGCAGTATTTT.

There are a few counts of this clone. The chain couples TRBV28 to TRBJ1-1; possible D gene TRBD1, 5 bases. The CDR3 loop spans 14 amino acids. V lost 6 bases and J 0 bases, leaving 11 bases between the germline ends. Germline CDR1 and CDR2: MDHEN and SYDVKM. This chain's CDR3 is CASRSTGVNTEAFF. CDR3 bases: TGTGCCAGCAGGTCCACAGGAGTGAACACTGAAGCTTTCTTT.

This sequence joins TRBV18 and TRBJ2-5; D uncertain. Trimming took 1 base from V and 1 from J, leaving 13 bases between them. The germline V gene encodes CDR1 KGHSH and CDR2 LQKENI. The CDR3 is made up of 16 amino acids. The CDR3 protein is CASSPLPSTSQETQYF. Here the CDR3 DNA reads TGTGCCAGCTCACCACTCCCGAGCACCAGCCAAGAGACCCAGTACTTC.

The rearrangement joins TRBV19 to TRBJ1-5; no clear D. With 2 bases removed from V and 4 bases from J, the gap between germline ends came to 9 bases. In germline, CDR1 is LNHDA, CDR2 SQIVND (reference sequence). This CDR3 contains 14 residues. Here the CDR3 DNA reads TGTGCCAGTAGTATACCCGGCGCAAATCAGCCCCAGCATTTT. It yields the protein CASSIPGANQPQHF. Complete variable domain (other parts from reference TRBV19 and TRBJ1-5): DGGITQSPKYLFRKEGQNVTLSCEQNLNHDAMYWYRQDPGQGLRLIYYSQIVNDFQKGDIAEGYSVSREKKESFPLTVTSAQKNPTAFYLCASSIPGANQPQHFGDGTRLSIL.

This chain joins TRBV10-3 and TRBJ1-3; a weak D match, TRBD1 (5 bases). Trimming removed 6 bases from V and 0 bases from J, with 9 bases in between. There are 14 residues in the CDR3. The germline CDR1 and CDR2 sequences are ENHRY and SYGVKD. The CDR3 here is CAIRDTVSGNTIYF. The CDR3 DNA is TGTGCCATCAGGGACACCGTCTCTGGAAACACCATATATTTT.

This chain joins TRBV18 and TRBJ1-2; TRBD1 agrees at 9 bases. CDR3 size: 13 residues. Germline assignment: CDR1 KGHSH and CDR2 LQKENI. Trimming removed 6 bases from V and 8 bases from J; junction bases left unmatched: 7. In DNA form, the CDR3 reads TGTGCCAGCTCCCCCCGGGACAGGGACGGCTACACCTTC. It translates to CASSPRDRDGYTF.

This clone occurred many times. The rearrangement uses TRBV7-2 and TRBJ2-2; D possibly corresponds to TRBD2 (6 bases). Germline V gene data show CDR1 as SGHTA and CDR2 as FQGNSA. The V end was cut by 1 base, the J end by 4 bases, with 10 bases between. The CDR3 totals 15 residues. The CDR3 nucleotides read TGTGCCAGCAGCTTAGGGGGGAGGCGCACCGGGGAGCTGTTTTTT. It encodes CASSLGGRRTGELFF.

The V and J genes are TRBV11-2 and TRBJ2-7; D gene unclear. The germline CDR1 and CDR2 sequences are SGHAT and FQNNGV. This CDR3 has 11 amino acids. The V end was cut by 6 bases, the J end by 3 bases, with 6 bases between. CDR3 in DNA: TGTGCCAGCAGTCCCCTCTACGAGCAGTACTTC. Translated: CASSPLYEQYF.

This chain connects TRBV2 to TRBJ2-7; weak D call: TRBD1 (6 bases). From germline, CDR1 is SNHLY and CDR2 FYNNEI. Trimming removed 6 bases from V and 3 bases from J, with 18 bases in between. The CDR3 is made up of 15 amino acids. In DNA form, the CDR3 reads TGTGCCAGCAGATTAGGGGCAGGGGTAAACTACGAGCAGTACTTC. It translates to CASRLGAGVNYEQYF.

CDR3: CASSLTTDRDNYGYTF. DNA for the CDR3: TGCGCCAGCAGCCTGACTACGGACAGGGACAACTATGGCTACACCTTC. The rearrangement uses TRBV5-1 and TRBJ1-2; 8 nucleotides align to TRBD1. This CDR3 has 16 residues. Germline CDR1 reads SGHRS; CDR2 reads YFSETQ. V shed 4 bases and J 2 bases; nucleotides not matched to a gene: 10.

V is TRBV7-3 and J is TRBJ2-7, with no clear D. This CDR3 has 14 amino acids. Germline V gene data show CDR1 as SGHTA and CDR2 as FQGTGA. Between the trimmed V and J ends, which lost 2 bases and 0 bases, there was a span of 8 bases. The CDR3 DNA sequence: TGTGCCAGCAGCTTATCCTCGAGCTCCTACGAGCAGTACTTC. As protein: CASSLSSSSYEQYF.

CDR3 sequence reads: CASSSSGAPGYTF. CDR3 DNA sequence: TGTGCCAGCAGCTCCTCAGGGGCTCCTGGCTACACCTTC. J is TRBJ1-2 and V is TRBV11-2; possibly TRBD1 for D (6 bases). Deletions cut 4 bases from V and 7 bases from J, with 13 bases between. The germline CDR1 and CDR2 sequences are SGHAT and FQNNGV. The CDR3 totals 13 residues.

The chain is built from TRBV10-3 and TRBJ2-3; 8 bases map to TRBD2. Germline loops: CDR1 ENHRY, CDR2 SYGVKD. The V gene end was trimmed by 4 bases and the J gene end by 0 bases; junction bases not matched to a gene: 3. The CDR3 is 15 amino acids. The CDR3 DNA reads as TGTGCCATCAGTGCGGGAGGGGGGAGCACAGATACGCAGTATTTT. Protein: CAISAGGGSTDTQYF.

The gene calls are TRBV10-3 and TRBJ1-1; D may be TRBD1 (5 bases). The length of the CDR3 is 16 residues. Trimming removed 0 bases at V and 1 base at J, with 12 bases between. Germline V lookup: CDR1 ENHRY, CDR2 SYGVKD. CDR3 in DNA: TGTGCCATCAGTGAGTCTCGGGGGTTGGGGAACACTGAAGCTTTCTTT. Its translation: CAISESRGLGNTEAFF.

The chain links TRBV27 to TRBJ1-1, with D possibly TRBD1 on 6 matching bases. CDR1 is MNHEY and CDR2 is SMNVEV in the germline V gene (reference sequence). The CDR3 runs to 12 residues. V lost 11 bases to trimming and J lost 4 bases, with 14 bases between them. The CDR3 loop is CAGETGGTEAFF. CDR3 sequence (DNA): TGTGCCGGAGAGACAGGTGGCACTGAAGCTTTCTTT.

This rearrangement joins TRBV7-2 to TRBJ1-2; TRBD1 might be the D (6 bases). CDR3 length: 16 residues. Germline loops: CDR1 SGHTA, CDR2 FQGNSA. Trimming removed 1 base at V and 6 bases at J, with 18 bases between. The CDR3 loop reads CASSLEGGRVINGYTF. The CDR3, as DNA: TGTGCCAGCAGCTTAGAGGGGGGCAGGGTAATAAATGGCTACACCTTC.

J is TRBJ2-5 and V is TRBV9; the match to TRBD1 covers 10 bases. Looked up from germline, CDR1 is SGDLS and CDR2 is YYNGEE. Trimming took 4 bases from V and 5 from J; bases not matched to a gene: 5. The CDR3 has 14 residues. The CDR3 protein is CASSPWTGGETQYF. In DNA, the CDR3 is TGTGCCAGCAGCCCATGGACAGGGGGTGAGACCCAGTACTTC.

J is TRBJ1-4 and V is TRBV29-1; D is undetermined. Germline V gene lookup returns CDR1 SQVTM and CDR2 ANQGSEA. The CDR3 totals 13 residues. V lost 3 bases and J lost 3, with 8 bases in between. CDR3 in DNA: TGCAGCGTTGACAGGTTGTCTAATGAAAAACTGTTTTTT. This translates into CSVDRLSNEKLFF. Supplemented by reference TRBV29-1 and TRBJ1-4, the full variable domain reads SAVISQKPSRDICQRGTSLTIQCQVDSQVTMMFWYRQQPGQSLTLIATANQGSEATYESGFVIDKFPISRPNLTFSTLTVSNMSPEDSSIYLCSVDRLSNEKLFFGSGTQLSVL.

The CDR3: CASSLPGGGWPQHF. In nucleotides, the CDR3 is TGTGCCAGCAGTTTACCCGGGGGTGGTTGGCCCCAGCATTTT. The rearrangement joins TRBV28 to TRBJ1-5; possible D gene TRBD1, 5 bases. This CDR3 has 14 amino acids. Germline lookup yields CDR1 MDHEN and CDR2 SYDVKM. V dropped 2 bases and J dropped 9 bases, with 14 bases sitting between them.

This chain links TRBV9 with TRBJ2-1; 9 bases line up with TRBD1. V lost 4 bases to trimming and J lost 6 bases; unmatched junction nucleotides: 8. This CDR3 is 15 amino acids long. Germline V gene sequence: CDR1 SGDLS, CDR2 YYNGEE. The CDR3 sequence: CASSPDRGLFNEQFF. The CDR3 nucleotides are TGTGCCAGCAGCCCAGACAGGGGGTTATTCAATGAGCAGTTCTTC.